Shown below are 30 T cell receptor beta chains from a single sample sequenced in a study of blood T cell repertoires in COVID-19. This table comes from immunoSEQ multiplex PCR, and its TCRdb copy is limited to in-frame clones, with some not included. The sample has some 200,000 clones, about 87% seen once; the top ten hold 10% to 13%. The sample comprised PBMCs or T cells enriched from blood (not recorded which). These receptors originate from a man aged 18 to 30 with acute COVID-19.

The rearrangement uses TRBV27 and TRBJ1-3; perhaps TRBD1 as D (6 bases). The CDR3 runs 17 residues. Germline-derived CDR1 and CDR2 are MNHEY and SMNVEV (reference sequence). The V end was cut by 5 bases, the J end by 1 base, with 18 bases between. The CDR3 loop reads CASSPKNRVLSGNTIYF. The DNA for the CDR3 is TGTGCCAGCAGTCCGAAAAACAGGGTATTATCTGGAAACACCATATATTTT.

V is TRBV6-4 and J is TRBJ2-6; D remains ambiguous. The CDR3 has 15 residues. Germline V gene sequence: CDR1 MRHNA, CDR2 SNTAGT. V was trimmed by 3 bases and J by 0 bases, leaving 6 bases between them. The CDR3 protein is CASSDEVSGANVLTF. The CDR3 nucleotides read TGTGCCAGCAGTGATGAGGTCTCTGGGGCCAACGTCCTGACTTTC.

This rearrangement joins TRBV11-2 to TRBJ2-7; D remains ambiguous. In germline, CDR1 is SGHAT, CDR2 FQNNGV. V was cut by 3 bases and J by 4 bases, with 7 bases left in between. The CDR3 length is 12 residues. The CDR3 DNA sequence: TGTGCCAGCAGCTTCGGTGGTTACGAGCAGTACTTC. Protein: CASSFGGYEQYF.

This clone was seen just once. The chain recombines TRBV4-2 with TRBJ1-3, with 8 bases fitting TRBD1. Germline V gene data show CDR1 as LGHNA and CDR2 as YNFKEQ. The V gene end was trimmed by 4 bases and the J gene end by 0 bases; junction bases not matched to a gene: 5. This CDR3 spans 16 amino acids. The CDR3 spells CASSRDRGGSGNTIYF. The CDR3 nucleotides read TGTGCCAGCAGCCGTGACAGGGGCGGCTCTGGAAACACCATATATTTT.

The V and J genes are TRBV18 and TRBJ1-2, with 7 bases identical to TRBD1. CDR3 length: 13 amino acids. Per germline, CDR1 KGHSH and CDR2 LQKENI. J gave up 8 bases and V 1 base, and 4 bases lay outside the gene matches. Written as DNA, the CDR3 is TGTGCCAGCTCACCACTGTTACAGGGGGGCTACACCTTC. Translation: CASSPLLQGGYTF.

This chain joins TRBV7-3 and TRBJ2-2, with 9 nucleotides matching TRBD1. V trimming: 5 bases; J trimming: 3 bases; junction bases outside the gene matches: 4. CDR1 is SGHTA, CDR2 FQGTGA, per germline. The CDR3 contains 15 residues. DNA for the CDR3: TGTGCCAGCAGCCGGGGACAGGGTGACACCGGGGAGCTGTTTTTT. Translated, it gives CASSRGQGDTGELFF.

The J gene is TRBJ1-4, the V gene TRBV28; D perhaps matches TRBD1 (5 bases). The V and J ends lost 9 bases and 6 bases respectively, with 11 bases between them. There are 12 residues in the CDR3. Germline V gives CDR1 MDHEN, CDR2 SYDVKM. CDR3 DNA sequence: TGTGCCAGTCTGGGGGGGGATGAAAAACTGTTTTTT. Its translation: CASLGGDEKLFF.

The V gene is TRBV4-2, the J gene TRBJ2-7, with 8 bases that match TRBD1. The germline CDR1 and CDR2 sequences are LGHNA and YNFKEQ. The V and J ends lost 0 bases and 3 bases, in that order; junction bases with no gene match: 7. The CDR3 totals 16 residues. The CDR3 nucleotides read TGTGCCAGCAGCCAAGAGGACCAGGGGGCGGGCTACGAGCAGTACTTC. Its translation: CASSQEDQGAGYEQYF.

Written as DNA, the CDR3 is TGTGCCAGCAGCAGGGGGCCTGACTCTGGAAACACCATATATTTT. Its translation is CASSRGPDSGNTIYF. The chain joins TRBV6-2 or TRBV6-3 to TRBJ1-3; 8 bases fit TRBD1. The CDR3 is 15 residues long. Germline V gives CDR1 MNHEY, CDR2 SVGEGT. Germline trimming cut 6 bases from V and 0 bases from J; bases unmatched to any gene: 4.

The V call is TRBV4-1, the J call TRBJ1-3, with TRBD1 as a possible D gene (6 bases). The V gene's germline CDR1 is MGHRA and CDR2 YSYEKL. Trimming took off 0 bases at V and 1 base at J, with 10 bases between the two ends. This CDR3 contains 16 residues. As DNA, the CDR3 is TGCGCCAGCAGCCAAGAGGGCAGGGGTTCTGGAAACACCATATATTTT. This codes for CASSQEGRGSGNTIYF.

The CDR3 is CASSSRLGGNEQFF. The CDR3 bases are TGTGCCAGCAGCTCGCGACTGGGGGGCAATGAGCAGTTCTTC. The V call is TRBV11-1, the J call TRBJ2-1, with TRBD2 as a possible D gene (6 bases). Germline V gene data show CDR1 as SGHAT and CDR2 as FQDESV (reference sequence). CDR3 length equals 14 residues. Trimming stripped 4 bases from V and 6 bases from J, with 13 bases between.

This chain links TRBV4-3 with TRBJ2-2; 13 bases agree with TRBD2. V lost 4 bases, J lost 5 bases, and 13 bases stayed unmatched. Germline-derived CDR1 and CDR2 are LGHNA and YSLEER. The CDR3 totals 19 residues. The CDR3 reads CASSLYFFTSGRGTGELFF. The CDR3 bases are TGCGCCAGCAGCCTCTACTTCTTTACTAGCGGGAGGGGAACCGGGGAGCTGTTTTTT.

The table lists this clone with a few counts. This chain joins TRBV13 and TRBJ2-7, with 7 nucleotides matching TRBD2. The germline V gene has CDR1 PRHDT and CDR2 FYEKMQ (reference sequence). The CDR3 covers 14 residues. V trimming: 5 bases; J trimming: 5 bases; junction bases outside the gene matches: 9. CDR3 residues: CASSRGRLVHEQYF. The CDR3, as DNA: TGTGCCAGCAGCCGCGGGAGACTCGTCCACGAGCAGTACTTC.

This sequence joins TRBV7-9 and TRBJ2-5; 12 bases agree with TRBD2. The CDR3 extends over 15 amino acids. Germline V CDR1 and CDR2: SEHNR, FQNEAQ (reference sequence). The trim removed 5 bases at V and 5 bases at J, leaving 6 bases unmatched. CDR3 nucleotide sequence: TGTGCCAGCAGCGTGACTAGCGGGAGAGGTGAGACCCAGTACTTC. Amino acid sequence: CASSVTSGRGETQYF. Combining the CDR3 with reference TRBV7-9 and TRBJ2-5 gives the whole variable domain DTGVSQNPRHKITKRGQNVTFRCDPISEHNRLYWYRQTLGQGPEFLTYFQNEAQLEKSRLLSDRFSAERPKGSFSTLEIQRTEQGDSAMYLCASSVTSGRGETQYFGPGTRLLVL.

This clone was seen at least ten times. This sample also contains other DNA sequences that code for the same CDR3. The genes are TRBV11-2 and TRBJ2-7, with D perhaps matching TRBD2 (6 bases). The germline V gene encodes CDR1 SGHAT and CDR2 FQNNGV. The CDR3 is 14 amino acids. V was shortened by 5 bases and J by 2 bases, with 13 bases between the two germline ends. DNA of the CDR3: TGTGCCAGCAGCAATAGGGACTTTACCTACGAGCAGTACTTC. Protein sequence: CASSNRDFTYEQYF.

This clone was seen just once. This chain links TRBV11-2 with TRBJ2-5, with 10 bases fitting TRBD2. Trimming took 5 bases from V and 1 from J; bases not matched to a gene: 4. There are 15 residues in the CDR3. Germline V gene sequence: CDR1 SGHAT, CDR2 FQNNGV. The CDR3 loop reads CASSITSGIQETQYF. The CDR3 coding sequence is TGTGCCAGCAGCATCACTAGCGGGATCCAAGAGACCCAGTACTTC.

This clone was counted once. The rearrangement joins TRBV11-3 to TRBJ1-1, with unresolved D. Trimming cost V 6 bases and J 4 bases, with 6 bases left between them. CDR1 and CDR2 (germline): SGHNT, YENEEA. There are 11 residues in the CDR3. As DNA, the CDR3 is TGTGCCAGCAGGCAGGTCACTGAAGCTTTCTTT. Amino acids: CASRQVTEAFF.

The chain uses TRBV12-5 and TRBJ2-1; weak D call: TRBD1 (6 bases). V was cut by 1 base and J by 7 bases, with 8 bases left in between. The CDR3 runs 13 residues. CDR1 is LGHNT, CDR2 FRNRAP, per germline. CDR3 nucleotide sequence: TGTGCTAGTGGTTTGGGAGGGGGAAATGAGCAGTTCTTC. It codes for CASGLGGGNEQFF. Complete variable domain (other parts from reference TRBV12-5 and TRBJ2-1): DARVTQTPRHKVTEMGQEVTMRCQPILGHNTVFWYRQTMMQGLELLAYFRNRAPLDDSGMPKDRFSAEMPDATLATLKIQPSEPRDSAVYFCASGLGGGNEQFFGPGTRLTVL.

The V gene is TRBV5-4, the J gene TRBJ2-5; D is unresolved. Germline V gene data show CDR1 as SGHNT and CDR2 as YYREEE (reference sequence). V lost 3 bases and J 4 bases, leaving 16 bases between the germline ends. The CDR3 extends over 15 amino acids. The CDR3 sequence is CASSSRQASSETQYF. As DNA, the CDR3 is TGTGCCAGCAGCTCCCGCCAGGCTTCGTCAGAGACCCAGTACTTC.

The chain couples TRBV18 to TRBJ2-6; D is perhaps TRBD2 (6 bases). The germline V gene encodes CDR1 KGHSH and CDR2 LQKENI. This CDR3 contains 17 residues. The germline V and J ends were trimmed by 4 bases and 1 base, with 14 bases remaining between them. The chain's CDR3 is CASSRGGADSGANVLTF. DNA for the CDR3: TGTGCCAGCTCACGGGGCGGGGCGGATTCTGGGGCCAACGTCCTGACTTTC.

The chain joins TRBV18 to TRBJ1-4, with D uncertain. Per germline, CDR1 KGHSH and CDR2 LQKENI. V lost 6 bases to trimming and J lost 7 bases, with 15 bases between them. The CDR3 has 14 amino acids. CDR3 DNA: TGTGCCAGCTCCCCCGGCGAGGGAGGTGAAAAACTGTTTTTT. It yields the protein CASSPGEGGEKLFF.

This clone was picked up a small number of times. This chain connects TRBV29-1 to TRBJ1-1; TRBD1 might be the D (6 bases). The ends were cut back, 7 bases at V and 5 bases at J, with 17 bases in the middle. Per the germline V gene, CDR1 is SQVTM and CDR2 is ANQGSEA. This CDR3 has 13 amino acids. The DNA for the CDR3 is TGCAGCGGGGCCCGACAGGAAACAACTGAAGCTTTCTTT. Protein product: CSGARQETTEAFF.

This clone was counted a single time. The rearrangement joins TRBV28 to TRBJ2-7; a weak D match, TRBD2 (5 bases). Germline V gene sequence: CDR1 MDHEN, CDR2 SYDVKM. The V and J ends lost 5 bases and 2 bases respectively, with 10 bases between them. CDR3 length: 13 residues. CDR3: CASSIKTTYEQYF. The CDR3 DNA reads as TGTGCCAGCAGTATCAAGACTACCTACGAGCAGTACTTC.

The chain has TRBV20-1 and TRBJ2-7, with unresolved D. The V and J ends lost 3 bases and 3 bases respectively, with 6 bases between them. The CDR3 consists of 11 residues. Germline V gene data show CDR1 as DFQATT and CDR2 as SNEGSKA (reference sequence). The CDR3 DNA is TGCAGTGCTAGGCCAGACTACGAGCAGTACTTC. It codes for CSARPDYEQYF.

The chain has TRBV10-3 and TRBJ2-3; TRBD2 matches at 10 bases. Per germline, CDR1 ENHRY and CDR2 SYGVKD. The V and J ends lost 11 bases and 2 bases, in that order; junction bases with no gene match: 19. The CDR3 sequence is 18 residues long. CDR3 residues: CAATSGTTPGSPTDTQYF. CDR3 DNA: TGTGCCGCAACTAGCGGGACAACCCCGGGGTCCCCCACAGATACGCAGTATTTT.

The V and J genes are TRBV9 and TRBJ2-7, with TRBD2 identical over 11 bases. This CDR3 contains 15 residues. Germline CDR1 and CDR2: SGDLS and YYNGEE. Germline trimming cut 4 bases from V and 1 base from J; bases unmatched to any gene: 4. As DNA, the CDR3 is TGTGCCAGCAGCCCCGGGACTAGCGGTTCCTACGAGCAGTACTTC. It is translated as CASSPGTSGSYEQYF.

The CDR3 DNA reads as TGTGCCAGCAGCTTATCTCACAGAGACTATGGCTACACCTTC. Translating gives CASSLSHRDYGYTF. The chain links TRBV7-2 to TRBJ1-2; D is uncertain. V lost 2 bases, J lost 3 bases, and 10 bases lay in between. This CDR3 region has 14 residues. CDR1 and CDR2 from the germline V gene are SGHTA and FQGNSA.

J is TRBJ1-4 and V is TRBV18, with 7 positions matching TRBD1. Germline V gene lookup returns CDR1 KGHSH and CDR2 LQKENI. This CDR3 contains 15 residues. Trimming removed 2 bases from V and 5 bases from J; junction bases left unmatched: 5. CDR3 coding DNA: TGTGCCAGCTCACCAAACCGGGACAGCAATGAAAAACTGTTTTTT. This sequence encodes CASSPNRDSNEKLFF.

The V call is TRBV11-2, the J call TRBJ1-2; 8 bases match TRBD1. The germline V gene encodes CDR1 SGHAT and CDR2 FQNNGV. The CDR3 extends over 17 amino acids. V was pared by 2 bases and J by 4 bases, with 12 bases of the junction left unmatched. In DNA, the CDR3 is TGTGCCAGCAGCTTAAGTGGCCAGGGGGCGCGGGGCTATGGCTACACCTTC. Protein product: CASSLSGQGARGYGYTF.

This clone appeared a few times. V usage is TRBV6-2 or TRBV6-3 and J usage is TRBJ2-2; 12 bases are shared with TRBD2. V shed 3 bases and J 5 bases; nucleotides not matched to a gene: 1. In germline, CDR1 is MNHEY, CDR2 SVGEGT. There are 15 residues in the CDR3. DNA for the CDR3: TGTGCCAGCAGTTATGGACTAGCGGGAACCGGGGAGCTGTTTTTT. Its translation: CASSYGLAGTGELFF.